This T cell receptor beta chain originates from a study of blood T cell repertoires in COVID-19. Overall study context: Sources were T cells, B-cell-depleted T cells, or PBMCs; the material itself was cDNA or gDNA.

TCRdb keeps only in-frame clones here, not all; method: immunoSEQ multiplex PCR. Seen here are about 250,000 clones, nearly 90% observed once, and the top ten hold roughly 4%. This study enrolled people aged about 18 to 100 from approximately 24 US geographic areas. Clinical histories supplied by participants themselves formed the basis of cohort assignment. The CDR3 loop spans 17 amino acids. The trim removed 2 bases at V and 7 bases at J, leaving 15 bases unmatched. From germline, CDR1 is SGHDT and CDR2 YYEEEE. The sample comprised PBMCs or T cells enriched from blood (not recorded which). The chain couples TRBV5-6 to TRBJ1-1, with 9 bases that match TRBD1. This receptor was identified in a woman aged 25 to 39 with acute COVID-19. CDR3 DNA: TGTGCCAGCAGCTTAGTCGGGTTGGGACAGGGCCTCCTTGAAGCTTTCTTT. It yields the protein CASSLVGLGQGLLEAFF.